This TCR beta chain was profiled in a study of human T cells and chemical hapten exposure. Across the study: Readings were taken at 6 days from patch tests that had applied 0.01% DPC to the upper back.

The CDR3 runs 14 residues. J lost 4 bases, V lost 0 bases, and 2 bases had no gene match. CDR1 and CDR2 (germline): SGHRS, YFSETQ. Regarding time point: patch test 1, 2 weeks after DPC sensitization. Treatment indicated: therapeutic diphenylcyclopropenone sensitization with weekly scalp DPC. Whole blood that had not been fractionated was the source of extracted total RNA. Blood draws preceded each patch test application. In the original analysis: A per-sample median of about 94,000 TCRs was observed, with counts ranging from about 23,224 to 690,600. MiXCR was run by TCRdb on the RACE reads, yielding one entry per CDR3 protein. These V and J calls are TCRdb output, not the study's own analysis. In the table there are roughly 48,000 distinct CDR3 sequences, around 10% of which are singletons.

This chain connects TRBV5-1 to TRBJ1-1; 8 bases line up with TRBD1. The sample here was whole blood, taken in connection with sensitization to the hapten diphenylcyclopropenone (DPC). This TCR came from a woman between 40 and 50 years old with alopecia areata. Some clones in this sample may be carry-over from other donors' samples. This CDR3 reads CASSLGTGPTEAFF. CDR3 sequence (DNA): TGCGCCAGCAGCTTGGGGACAGGGCCCACTGAAGCTTTCTTT. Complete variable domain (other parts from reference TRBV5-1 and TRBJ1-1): KAGVTQTPRYLIKTRGQQVTLSCSPISGHRSVSWYQQTPGQGLQFLFEYFSETQRNKGNFPGRFSGRQFSNSRSEMNVSTLELGDSALYLCASSLGTGPTEAFFGQGTRLTVV.